This T cell receptor beta chain was captured by sequencing in a study of T cells after yellow fever vaccination. Synthesis of TCR cDNA relied on 5'RACE template switching, which attached a universal primer site and UMIs. TCRdb passed the 5' RACE reads through MiXCR, listing each CDR3 protein once. In the table there are 300,000 to 400,000 distinct CDR3 sequences, over 8.5% of which are singletons. CDR3 size: 15 residues. The V segment lost 7 bases and the J segment 5 bases; nucleotides outside the gene matches: 11. Germline CDR1 MNHNS, CDR2 SASEGT. Study results and caveats: The booster saw the reappearance of most primary-vaccination clones (more than 95% CD4, roughly 90% CD8).

On this clonotype: Its target is unknown.

This TCR was sampled from a man younger than 35 who received the YFV17D yellow fever vaccine. The sample in question was CD4+ T cells sorted from PBMCs, obtained 45 days after the yellow fever booster vaccination. The V call is TRBV6-1, the J call TRBJ2-7; 10 nucleotides agree with TRBD1. As DNA, the CDR3 is TGTGCCAGCACCAAAGGGACAGGGGTTCAGGACGAGCAGTACGTC. Its translation: CASTKGTGVQDEQYV.